This T cell receptor (beta chain) is drawn from a study of blood T cells in healthy people across ages. Study at large: Roughly one uniquely barcoded beta molecule per two T cells was captured. Study-wide results and limits: A strong correlation was found between TCR beta diversity and the percentage of naive T cells.

With regard to this clonotype: No antigen is known for it.

The CDR3 length is 14 residues. Trimming pared 4 bases from V and 6 bases from J, leaving 13 bases between. Germline V gives CDR1 MNHNS, CDR2 SASEGT. The second PCR ran about 6 to 11 cycles with a sample-barcoded 5' primer and J-beta primers. Every cDNA molecule carried a tag from a template-switch adaptor bearing 12 random nucleotides. TCRdb re-derived calls from the 5' RACE reads in MiXCR, one entry per CDR3 protein. The table records about 680,000 distinct CDR3 sequences, about half of them present only once. The extraction recovered at least 6 micrograms of total RNA per sample. The sample consisted of blood. This sequence was found in a woman aged 55-69 years in good health. V usage is TRBV6-1 and J usage is TRBJ1-5, with D possibly TRBD1 on 5 matching bases. The CDR3 loop reads CASSGDRARQPQHF. The DNA of the CDR3 is TGTGCCAGCAGTGGAGACAGAGCTCGTCAGCCCCAGCATTTT.